This T cell receptor (beta chain) was documented in a study of response to subunit inactivated influenza vaccine. The CDR3 loop spans 14 amino acids. Per the germline V gene, CDR1 is MNHEY and CDR2 is SVGAGI. V was shortened by 0 bases and J by 5 bases, with 8 bases between the two germline ends. Study outcomes and limitations: After each seasonal influenza vaccination, few new T cells are recruited, the authors suggested.

This clonotype was seen a few times. Its target is not known. TCRdb reprocessed the RT-PCR reads with MiXCR, giving one entry per CDR3 protein. The table has some 550,000 distinct CDR3 sequences, roughly 25% seen once; the top ten hold under 3.5%. The same data also contributed to another study, on T cells expressing NK-cell markers. That study reports: TCR beta cDNA was made by 5'RACE template switching with UMIs. Out of eight donors sequenced, seven tested HCMV-seropositive and the remaining one seronegative. The share of CD8+ T cells held by dominant NKG2C+ clonotypes was roughly 1.0-8% in several donors.

The starting material was CD4+ T cells sorted from PBMCs, obtained roughly 13 days after vaccination. V and J are TRBV6-5 and TRBJ1-5, with D perhaps TRBD1 (5 bases). The origin of this receptor is a man in his fifties who received an inactivated influenza vaccine. The CDR3 loop is CASSYSRDHQPQHF. For the CDR3, the DNA is TGTGCCAGCAGTTACTCCAGGGACCATCAGCCCCAGCATTTT.